The rows below give T cell receptor beta chains drawn from one sample of a study of technical replicates of blood from a handful of donors. TCRdb keeps only in-frame clones here, not all; method: immunoSEQ multiplex PCR. Of about 59,000 clones in the sample, approximately 92% were seen once. The source material was PBMCs. The receptors shown here come from a human donor in good health. Some clones in this sample may be carry-over from other donors' samples. The CDR3 runs from the conserved cysteine through the conserved F or W. The D gene is left open where the match is weak. The size entry is marked missing in some rows and otherwise reads once, few, many or a size class.

V gene	D gene	clone size	J gene	CDR3 protein	CDR3 DNA
TRBV7-9	TRBD2	.	TRBJ2-7	CASSRTSGGGEQYF	TGTGCCAGCAGCCGGACTAGCGGGGGAGGCGAGCAGTACTTC
TRBV30	TRBD2	once	TRBJ2-3	CAWRPGGARGLGTDTQYF	TGTGCCTGGAGACCGGGGGGTGCGCGGGGCCTAGGGACAGATACGCAGTATTTT
TRBV7-9	.	.	TRBJ1-1	CASSSAEQGNTEAFF	TGTGCCAGCAGCTCGGCCGAACAGGGTAACACTGAAGCTTTCTTT
TRBV7-9	.	.	TRBJ1-5	CASSSDKSNQPQHF	TGTGCCAGCAGCTCAGACAAGAGCAATCAGCCCCAGCATTTT
TRBV15	.	.	TRBJ1-2	CATSRDQPGGRGNYGYTF	TGTGCCACCAGCAGAGATCAGCCAGGCGGAAGGGGAAACTATGGCTACACCTTC
TRBV10-3	TRBD1	once	TRBJ1-2	CAISGRTGSDYGYTF	TGTGCCATCAGTGGGCGGACAGGGTCTGACTATGGCTACACCTTC
TRBV5-6	TRBD1	.	TRBJ2-1	CASSRRTGRDNEQFF	TGTGCCAGCAGCCGCCGGACAGGGCGCGACAATGAGCAGTTCTTC
TRBV7-2	.	.	TRBJ1-1	CASSQDRLNTEAFF	TGTGCCAGCAGCCAAGACAGGTTGAACACTGAAGCTTTCTTT
TRBV5-4	.	.	TRBJ1-1	CASSPSRDTEAFF	TGTGCCAGCAGCCCATCGAGGGACACTGAAGCTTTCTTT
TRBV6-6	TRBD1	.	TRBJ2-5	CASSTDRDRKETQYF	TGTGCCAGCAGTACTGACAGGGATCGTAAGGAGACCCAGTACTTC
TRBV7-9	TRBD2	.	TRBJ2-5	CASSLGTLAGEETQYF	TGTGCCAGCAGCTTAGGGACTTTGGCGGGAGAGGAGACCCAGTACTTC
TRBV2	TRBD1	.	TRBJ2-2	CASTQNGQGAGGELFF	TGTGCCAGCACCCAGAATGGGCAGGGGGCAGGCGGGGAGCTGTTTTTT
TRBV27	TRBD1	.	TRBJ2-7	CASSFRDLTGGAYEQYF	TGTGCCAGCAGTTTTAGGGACTTGACAGGGGGTGCCTACGAGCAGTACTTC
TRBV11-2	TRBD1	.	TRBJ1-3	CASSQQGASGNTIYF	TGTGCCAGCAGCCAACAGGGGGCCTCTGGAAACACCATATATTTT
TRBV7-9	.	.	TRBJ2-3	CASSYRDTTDTQYF	TGTGCCAGCAGCTACCGGGACACCACAGATACGCAGTATTTT
TRBV27	.	.	TRBJ2-3	CASSSRLGGPIDTQYF	TGTGCCAGCAGTTCGCGTTTGGGGGGGCCTATCGATACGCAGTATTTT
TRBV7-3	TRBD2	.	TRBJ2-7	CATGGLAGEISYEQYF	TGTGCCACAGGGGGACTAGCGGGGGAGATCTCCTACGAGCAGTACTTC
TRBV5-1	.	.	TRBJ2-7	CASSLEPNSYEQYF	TGCGCCAGCAGCTTGGAACCTAACTCCTACGAGCAGTACTTC
TRBV7-9	TRBD2	.	TRBJ2-3	CASSVSGGRFTDTQYF	TGTGCCAGCAGCGTAAGCGGGGGCAGATTCACAGATACGCAGTATTTT
TRBV10-3	TRBD1	.	TRBJ1-1	CAGANRDRGTEAFF	TGTGCCGGCGCAAATCGGGACAGAGGGACTGAAGCTTTCTTT
TRBV13	TRBD1	.	TRBJ2-7	CASSLGRTGGEYQYF	TGTGCCAGCAGCTTAGGCAGGACAGGGGGCGAGTATCAGTACTTC
TRBV6-1	.	.	TRBJ1-3	CASSARPAGNTIYF	TGTGCCAGCAGTGCTAGACCCGCTGGAAACACCATATATTTT
TRBV19	.	.	TRBJ2-5	CASSMTATQETQYF	TGTGCCAGTAGTATGACAGCCACACAAGAGACCCAGTACTTC
TRBV6-6	TRBD1	.	TRBJ1-2	CASTTGQGAYGYTF	TGTGCCAGCACCACAGGACAGGGGGCTTATGGCTACACCTTC
TRBV5-6	TRBD1	.	TRBJ2-5	CASSAGTGGWETQYF	TGTGCCAGCAGCGCCGGGACAGGGGGCTGGGAGACCCAGTACTTC
TRBV7-3	TRBD2	.	TRBJ2-3	CASTSGPEDTQYF	TGTGCCAGCACTAGCGGGCCAGAGGATACGCAGTATTTT
TRBV7-2	TRBD2	.	TRBJ2-1	CASSPRTSWGVDYNEQFF	TGTGCCAGCAGCCCACGGACTAGCTGGGGGGTGGACTACAATGAGCAGTTCTTC
TRBV4-3	.	.	TRBJ1-4	CASSQGGLEKLFF	TGCGCCAGCAGCCAAGGTGGGCTCGAAAAACTGTTTTTT
TRBV18	.	once	TRBJ2-3	CASSLASTDTQYF	TGTGCCAGCTCACTAGCTAGCACAGATACGCAGTATTTT